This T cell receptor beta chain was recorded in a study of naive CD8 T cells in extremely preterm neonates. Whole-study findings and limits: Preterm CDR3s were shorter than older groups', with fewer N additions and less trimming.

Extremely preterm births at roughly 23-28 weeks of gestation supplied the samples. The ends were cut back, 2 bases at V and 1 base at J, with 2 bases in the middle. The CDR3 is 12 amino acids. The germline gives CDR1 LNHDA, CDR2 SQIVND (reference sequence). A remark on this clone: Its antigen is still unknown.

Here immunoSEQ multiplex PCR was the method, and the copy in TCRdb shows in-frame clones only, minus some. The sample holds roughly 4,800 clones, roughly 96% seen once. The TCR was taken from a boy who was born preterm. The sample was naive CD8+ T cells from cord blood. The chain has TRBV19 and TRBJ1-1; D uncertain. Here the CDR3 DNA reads TGTGCCAGTAGTATACAGAACACTGAAGCTTTCTTT. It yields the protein CASSIQNTEAFF.